What follows describes a single T cell receptor beta chain. The CDR3 covers 15 residues. V was pared by 7 bases and J by 0 bases, with 12 bases between. Looked up from germline, CDR1 is MNHEY and CDR2 is SVGAGI. The entry originates in a study of T cell responses to AZD1222 COVID-19 vaccine. Measured with immunoSEQ multiplex PCR; TCRdb has only the in-frame clones, and not every one. The sample holds about 130,000 clones, roughly 94% seen once. The rearrangement links TRBV6-5 to TRBJ2-2; D is unclear. This material consisted of peripheral blood, taken on day 0 of AZD1222 vaccination. This TCR came from an adult in good health. The CDR3 nucleotides are TGTGCCAGCAATGTGTATAGGCCGAACACCGGGGAGCTGTTTTTT. It translates to CASNVYRPNTGELFF.